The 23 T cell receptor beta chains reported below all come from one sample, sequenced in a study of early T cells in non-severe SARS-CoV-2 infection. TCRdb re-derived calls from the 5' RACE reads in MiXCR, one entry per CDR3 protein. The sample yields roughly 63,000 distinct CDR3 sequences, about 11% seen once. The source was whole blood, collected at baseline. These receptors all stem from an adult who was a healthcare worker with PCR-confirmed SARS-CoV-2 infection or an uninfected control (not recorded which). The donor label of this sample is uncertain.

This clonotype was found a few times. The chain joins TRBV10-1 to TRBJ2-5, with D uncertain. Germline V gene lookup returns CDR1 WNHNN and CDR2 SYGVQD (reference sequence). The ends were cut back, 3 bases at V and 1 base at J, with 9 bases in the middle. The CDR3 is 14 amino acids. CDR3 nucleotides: TGCGCCAGCAGTGATGGCTGGACCCAAGAGACCCAGTACTTC. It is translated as CASSDGWTQETQYF.

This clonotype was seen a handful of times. The CDR3 loop reads CASIMGPNSPLHF. CDR3 coding DNA: TGTGCCAGCATAATGGGGCCTAATTCACCCCTCCACTTT. The chain couples TRBV6-1 to TRBJ1-6; D is perhaps TRBD1 (5 bases). Trimming stripped 7 bases from V and 6 bases from J, with 10 bases between. The germline gives CDR1 MNHNS, CDR2 SASEGT. The CDR3 spans 13 residues.

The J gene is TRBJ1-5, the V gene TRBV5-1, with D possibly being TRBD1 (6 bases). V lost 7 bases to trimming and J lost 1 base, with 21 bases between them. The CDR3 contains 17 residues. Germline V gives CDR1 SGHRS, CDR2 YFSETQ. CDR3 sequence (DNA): TGCGCCAGCCCTCGTATGATTTCGGGGGCAAGCAATCAGCCCCAGCATTTT. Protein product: CASPRMISGASNQPQHF.

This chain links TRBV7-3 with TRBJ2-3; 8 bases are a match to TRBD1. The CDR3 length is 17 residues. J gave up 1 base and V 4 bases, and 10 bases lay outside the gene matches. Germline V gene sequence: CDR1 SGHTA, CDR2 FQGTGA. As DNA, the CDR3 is TGTGCCAGCAGCTCAACACCAGGGGGCCTCGGCACAGATACGCAGTATTTT. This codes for CASSSTPGGLGTDTQYF. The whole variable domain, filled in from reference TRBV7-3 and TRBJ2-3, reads GAGVSQTPSNKVTEKGKYVELRCDPISGHTALYWYRQSLGQGPEFLIYFQGTGAADDSGLPNDRFFAVRPEGSVSTLKIQRTERGDSAVYLCASSSTPGGLGTDTQYFGPGTRLTVL.

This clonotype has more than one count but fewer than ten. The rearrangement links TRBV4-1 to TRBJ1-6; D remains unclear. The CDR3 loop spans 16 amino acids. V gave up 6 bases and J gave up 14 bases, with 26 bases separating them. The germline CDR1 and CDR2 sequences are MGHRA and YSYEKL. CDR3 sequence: CASRPGRGATNRALHF. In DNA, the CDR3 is TGCGCCAGCAGGCCCGGGCGCGGCGCGACGAATCGAGCCCTCCACTTT.

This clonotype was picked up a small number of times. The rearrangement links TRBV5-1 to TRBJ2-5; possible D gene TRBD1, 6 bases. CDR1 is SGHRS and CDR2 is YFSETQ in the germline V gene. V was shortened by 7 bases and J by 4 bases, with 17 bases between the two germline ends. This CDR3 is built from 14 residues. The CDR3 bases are TGCGCCAGCTCCTCGCAGGGACACGGAGAGACCCAGTACTTC. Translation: CASSSQGHGETQYF.

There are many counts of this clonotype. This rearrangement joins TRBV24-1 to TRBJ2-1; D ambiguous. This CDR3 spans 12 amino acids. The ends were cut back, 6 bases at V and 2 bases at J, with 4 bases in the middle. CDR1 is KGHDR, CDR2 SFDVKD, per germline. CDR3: CATSRTYNEQFF. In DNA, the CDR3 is TGTGCCACCAGTCGGACCTACAATGAGCAGTTCTTC.

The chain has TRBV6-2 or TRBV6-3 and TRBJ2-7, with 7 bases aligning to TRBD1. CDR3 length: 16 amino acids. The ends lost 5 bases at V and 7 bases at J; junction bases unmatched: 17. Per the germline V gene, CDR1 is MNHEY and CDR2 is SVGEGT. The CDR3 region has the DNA TGTGCCAGCAGTGGACGAGGGGGCAATGGGGTCTGGGAGCAGTACGTC. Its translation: CASSGRGGNGVWEQYV.

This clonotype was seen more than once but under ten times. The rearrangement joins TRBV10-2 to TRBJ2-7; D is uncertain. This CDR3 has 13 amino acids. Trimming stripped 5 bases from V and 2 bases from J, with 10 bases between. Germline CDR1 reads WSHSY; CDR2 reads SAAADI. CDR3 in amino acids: CASSIGPTYEQYV. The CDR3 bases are TGCGCCAGCAGTATAGGGCCCACCTACGAGCAGTACGTC.

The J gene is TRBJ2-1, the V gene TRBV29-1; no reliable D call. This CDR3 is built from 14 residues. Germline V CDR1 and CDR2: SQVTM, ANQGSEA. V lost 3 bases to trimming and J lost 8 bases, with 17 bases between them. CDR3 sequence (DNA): TGCAGCGTTGAGGTACCGCCATCCACACATGAGCAGTTCTTC. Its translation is CSVEVPPSTHEQFF.

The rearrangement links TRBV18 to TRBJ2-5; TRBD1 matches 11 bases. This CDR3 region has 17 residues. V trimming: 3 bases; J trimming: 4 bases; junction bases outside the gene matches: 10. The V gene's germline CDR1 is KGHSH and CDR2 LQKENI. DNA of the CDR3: TGTGCCAGCTCACCGAAAGTTATTGGACAGGGGGCAGAGACCCAGTACTTC. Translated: CASSPKVIGQGAETQYF.

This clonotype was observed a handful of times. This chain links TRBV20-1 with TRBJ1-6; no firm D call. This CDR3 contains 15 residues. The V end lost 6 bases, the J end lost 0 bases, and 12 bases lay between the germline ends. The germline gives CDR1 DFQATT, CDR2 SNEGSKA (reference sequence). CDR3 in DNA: TGCAGTGCCCTCACTTCCGGCTCCTATAATTCACCCCTCCACTTT. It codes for CSALTSGSYNSPLHF.

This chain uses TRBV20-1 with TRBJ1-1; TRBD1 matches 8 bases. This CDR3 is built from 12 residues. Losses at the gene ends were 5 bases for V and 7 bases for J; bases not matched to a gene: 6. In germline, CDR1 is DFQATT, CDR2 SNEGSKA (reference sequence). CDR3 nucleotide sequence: TGCAGTGCTTACGGACAGGGTCATGAAGCTTTCTTT. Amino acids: CSAYGQGHEAFF.

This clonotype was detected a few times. The DNA for the CDR3 is TGTGCCAGCAGCTTTGCGGGACTCACAGATACGCAGTATTTT. Its protein is CASSFAGLTDTQYF. The chain carries TRBV5-4 and TRBJ2-3; D may be TRBD2 (6 bases). Per the germline V gene, CDR1 is SGHNT and CDR2 is YYREEE (reference sequence). The CDR3 consists of 14 residues. V was pared by 2 bases and J by 2 bases, with 9 bases between. Based on the CDR3 plus reference TRBV5-4 and TRBJ2-3, the full variable domain is ETGVTQSPTHLIKTRGQQVTLRCSSQSGHNTVSWYQQALGQGPQFIFQYYREEENGRGNFPPRFSGLQFPNYSSELNVNALELDDSALYLCASSFAGLTDTQYFGPGTRLTVL.

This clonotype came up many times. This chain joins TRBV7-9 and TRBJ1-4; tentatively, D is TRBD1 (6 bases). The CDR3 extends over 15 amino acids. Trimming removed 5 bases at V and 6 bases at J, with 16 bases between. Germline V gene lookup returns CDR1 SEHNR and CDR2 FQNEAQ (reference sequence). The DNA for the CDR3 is TGTGCCAGCAGCAGCCCCAGGGGTGTTTATGAAAAACTGTTTTTT. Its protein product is CASSSPRGVYEKLFF.

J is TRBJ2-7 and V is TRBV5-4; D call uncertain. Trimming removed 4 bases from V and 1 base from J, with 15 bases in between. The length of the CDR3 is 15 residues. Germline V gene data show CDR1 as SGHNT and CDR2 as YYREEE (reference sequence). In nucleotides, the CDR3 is TGTGCCAGCAGCGGCCTCCGCGACAAGTCCTACGAGCAGTACGTC. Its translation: CASSGLRDKSYEQYV.

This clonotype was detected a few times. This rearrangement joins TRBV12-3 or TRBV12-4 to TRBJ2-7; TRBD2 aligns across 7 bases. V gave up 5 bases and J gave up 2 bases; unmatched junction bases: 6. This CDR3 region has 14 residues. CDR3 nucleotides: TGTGCCAGCAGTCTCGGGACTACCGCCTACGAGCAGTACGTC. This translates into CASSLGTTAYEQYV.

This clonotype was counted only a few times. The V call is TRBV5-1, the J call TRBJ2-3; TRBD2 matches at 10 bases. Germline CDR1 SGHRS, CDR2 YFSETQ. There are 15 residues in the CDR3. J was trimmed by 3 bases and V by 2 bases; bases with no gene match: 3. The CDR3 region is CASSFGAGGTDTQYF. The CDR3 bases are TGCGCCAGCAGCTTCGGAGCGGGGGGGACAGATACGCAGTATTTT.

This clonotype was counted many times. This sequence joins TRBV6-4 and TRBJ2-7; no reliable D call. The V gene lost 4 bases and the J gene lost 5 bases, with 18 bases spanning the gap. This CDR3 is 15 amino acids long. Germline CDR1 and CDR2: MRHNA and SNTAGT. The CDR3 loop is CASSAEGTIVHEQYV. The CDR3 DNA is TGTGCCAGCAGTGCTGAAGGAACCATCGTCCACGAGCAGTACGTC.

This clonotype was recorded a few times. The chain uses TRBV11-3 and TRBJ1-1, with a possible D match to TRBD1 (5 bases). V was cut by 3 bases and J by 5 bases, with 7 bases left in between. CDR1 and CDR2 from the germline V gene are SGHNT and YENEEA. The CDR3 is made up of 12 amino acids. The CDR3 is CASSLRGTEAFF. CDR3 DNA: TGTGCCAGCAGCTTGAGGGGAACTGAAGCTTTCTTT.

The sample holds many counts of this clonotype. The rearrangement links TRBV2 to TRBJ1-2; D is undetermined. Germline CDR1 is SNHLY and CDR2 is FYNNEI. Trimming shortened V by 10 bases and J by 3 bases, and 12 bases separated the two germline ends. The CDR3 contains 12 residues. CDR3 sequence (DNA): TGTGCCACCGAGGGCCCATACTATGGCTACACCTTC. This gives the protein CATEGPYYGYTF.

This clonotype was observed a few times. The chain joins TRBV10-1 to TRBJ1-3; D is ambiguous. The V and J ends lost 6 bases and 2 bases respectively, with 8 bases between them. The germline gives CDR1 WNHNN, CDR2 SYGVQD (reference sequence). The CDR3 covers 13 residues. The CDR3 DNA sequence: TGCGCCAGCAGCCCTCCGCCTGGAAACACCATATATTTT. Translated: CASSPPPGNTIYF.

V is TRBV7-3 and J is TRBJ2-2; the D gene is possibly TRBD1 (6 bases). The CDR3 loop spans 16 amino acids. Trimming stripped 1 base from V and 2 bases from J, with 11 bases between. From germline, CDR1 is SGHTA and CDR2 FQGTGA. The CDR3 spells CASSLRGHINTGELFF. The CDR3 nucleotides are TGTGCCAGCAGCTTAAGGGGGCACATCAACACCGGGGAGCTGTTTTTT.